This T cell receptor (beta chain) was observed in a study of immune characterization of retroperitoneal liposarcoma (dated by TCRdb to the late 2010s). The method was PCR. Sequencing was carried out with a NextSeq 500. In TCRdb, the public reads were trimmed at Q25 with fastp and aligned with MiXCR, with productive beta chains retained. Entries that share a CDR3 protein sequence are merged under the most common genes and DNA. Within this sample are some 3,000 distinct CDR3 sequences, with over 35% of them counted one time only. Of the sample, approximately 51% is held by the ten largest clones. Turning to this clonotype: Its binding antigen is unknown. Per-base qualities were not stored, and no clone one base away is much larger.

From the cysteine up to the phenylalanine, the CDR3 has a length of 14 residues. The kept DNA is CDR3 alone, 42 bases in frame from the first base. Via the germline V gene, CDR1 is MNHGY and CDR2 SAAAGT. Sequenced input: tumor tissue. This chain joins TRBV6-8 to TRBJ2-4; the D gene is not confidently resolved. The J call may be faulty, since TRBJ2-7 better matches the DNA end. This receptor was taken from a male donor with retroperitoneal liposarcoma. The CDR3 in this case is CASSPSAYSYEQYF. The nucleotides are TGTGCCAGCAGTCCTTCCGCTTACTCCTACGAGCAGTACTTC.